This T cell receptor beta chain was profiled in a study of Graves' ophthalmopathy and Graves' hyperthyroidism. In its sample, this clonotype was seen many times. TCR beta CDR3 regions were amplified from RNA transcripts. An opening RT-PCR round employed HTBI primers and preceded a second-round multiplex PCR. TCRdb re-derived calls from the multiplex PCR reads in MiXCR, one entry per CDR3 protein. The repertoire holds over a million distinct CDR3 sequences, with about 35% as singletons. The CDR3 runs to 16 residues. V gave up 2 bases and J gave up 8 bases, with 21 bases separating them. Germline values: CDR1 SGHDN, CDR2 FVKESK.

The V call is TRBV14, the J call TRBJ1-2, with a weak D call TRBD1 (6 bases). The sequencing input was peripheral blood or thyroid tissue (not recorded which). This TCR was recovered from an adult man with Graves' hyperthyroidism. CDR3 sequence reads: CASSQWSHTGTDGYTF. As DNA, the CDR3 is TGTGCCAGCAGCCAATGGAGTCATACAGGGACGGACGGCTACACCTTC. Variable domain in full (rest from reference TRBV14 and TRBJ1-2): EAGVTQFPSHSVIEKGQTVTLRCDPISGHDNLYWYRRVMGKEIKFLLHFVKESKQDESGMPNNRFLAERTGGTYSTLKVQPAELEDSGVYFCASSQWSHTGTDGYTFGSGTRLTVV.